The text below deals with one T cell receptor beta chain. Its antigen is as yet unknown. Method: immunoSEQ multiplex PCR; TCRdb's copy keeps in-frame clones and lacks some. Here the sample spans roughly 100,000 clones, about nine tenths being singletons. This sample is drawn from a study of cytomegalovirus exposure and HLA in healthy donors. Study-level results: Most TCR sequences were rare, but some public TCRs occurred in many donors. Around 160 TCR beta chains were listed as cytomegalovirus-associated.

The CDR3 covers 16 residues. Germline-derived CDR1 and CDR2 are MNHNS and SASEGT. V lost 0 bases and J 6 bases, leaving 18 bases between the germline ends. This TCR came from a woman younger than 30 in good health and CMV-seropositive. Input material: PBMCs. This chain uses TRBV6-1 with TRBJ2-7; weak D call: TRBD1 (6 bases). The CDR3 coding sequence is TGTGCCAGCAGTGAAGCGTTAGGTTCAGGGGTTGGCGAGCAGTACGTC. This sequence encodes CASSEALGSGVGEQYV.